One sample yielded the 6 T cell receptor beta chains listed below, sequenced in a study of blood T cell repertoires in COVID-19. Some clones are missing from TCRdb's copy, which holds only in-frame ones; the method was immunoSEQ multiplex PCR. The sample has hundreds of thousands of clones; 90% are singletons. Material for sequencing was PBMCs or T cells enriched from blood (not recorded which). The receptors here all came from a man aged 60 to 75 who had recovered from COVID-19.

This chain uses TRBV3-1 (or the pseudogene TRBV3-2) with TRBJ1-5; D not resolved. This CDR3 has 14 amino acids. Germline CDR1 and CDR2: LGHDT and YNNKEL (reference sequence). The V gene lost 4 bases and the J gene lost 3 bases, with 10 bases spanning the gap. In DNA form, the CDR3 reads TGTGCCAGCAGCCTCGGGAACTCCAATCAGCCCCAGCATTTT. This codes for CASSLGNSNQPQHF.

The gene calls are TRBV6-5 and TRBJ2-7; 7 positions match TRBD1. Germline V gene sequence: CDR1 MNHEY, CDR2 SVGAGI. The CDR3 spans 13 residues. V dropped 8 bases and J dropped 2; count of bases not matched to a gene: 6. Here the CDR3 reads CASVAGTAYEQYF. In nucleotides, the CDR3 is TGTGCCAGCGTAGCCGGGACAGCCTACGAGCAGTACTTC.

This chain connects TRBV13 to TRBJ2-7; TRBD1 matches 9 bases. The germline V gene has CDR1 PRHDT and CDR2 FYEKMQ (reference sequence). V shed 4 bases and J 2 bases; nucleotides not matched to a gene: 3. This CDR3 contains 14 residues. The CDR3 is CASSSTGGTYEQYF. The CDR3 nucleotides read TGTGCCAGCAGCTCGACAGGGGGTACCTACGAGCAGTACTTC.

The chain couples TRBV6-6 to TRBJ2-3; 8 nucleotides agree with TRBD2. The V gene's germline CDR1 is MNHNY and CDR2 SVGAGI (reference sequence). V gave up 6 bases and J gave up 2 bases; unmatched junction bases: 10. The CDR3 has 16 residues. The CDR3 sequence: CASRRLARGPTDTQYF. In nucleotides, the CDR3 is TGTGCCAGCAGGCGACTAGCGAGAGGACCCACAGATACGCAGTATTTT.

The genes are TRBV5-4 and TRBJ2-1, with a tentative D call TRBD2 (5 bases). V shed 5 bases and J shed 4 bases, with 16 bases lying between them. Germline V CDR1 and CDR2: SGHNT, YYREEE (reference sequence). CDR3 length equals 15 residues. The CDR3 spells CASRGMGPGYNEQFF. The CDR3 coding sequence is TGTGCCAGCAGGGGGATGGGCCCGGGATACAATGAGCAGTTCTTC.

This rearrangement joins TRBV9 to TRBJ2-3, with 11 bases lining up with TRBD2. The CDR3 consists of 15 residues. V shed 4 bases, J shed 4 bases, and the junction held 5 bases outside the gene matches. Germline lookup yields CDR1 SGDLS and CDR2 YYNGEE. The CDR3 DNA reads as TGTGCCAGCAGCTCTAGCGGGGGGCCGCCAGATACGCAGTATTTT. It specifies CASSSSGGPPDTQYF.